The 10 T cell receptor beta chains given below trace back to one sample, sequenced in a study of blood T cells in healthy people across ages. Using a J-beta primer mix together with a sample-barcoded 5' primer, a second PCR was run for about 7 to 12 cycles. TCRdb recomputed calls from the 5' RACE reads with MiXCR, one row per CDR3 protein. The sample has about 1.6 million distinct CDR3 sequences, 30% to 40% seen once. Material: blood. These receptor sequences come from a woman aged 25-40 years in good health.

This sequence joins TRBV4-1 and TRBJ1-1, with unresolved D. This CDR3 has 13 amino acids. V dropped 3 bases and J dropped 1 base, with 6 bases sitting between them. Looked up from germline, CDR1 is MGHRA and CDR2 is YSYEKL. CDR3 protein: CASSHPWNTEAFF. CDR3 DNA sequence: TGCGCCAGCAGCCACCCCTGGAACACTGAAGCTTTCTTT.

In this sample, this clonotype turned up many times. CDR3 DNA sequence: TGCAGTGCTCTGGGGCCGGGGGGGGACATTCAGTACTTC. Translating it yields CSALGPGGDIQYF. The rearrangement uses TRBV20-1 and TRBJ2-4; 8 nucleotides align to TRBD2. The CDR3 covers 13 residues. The V gene end was trimmed by 5 bases and the J gene end by 8 bases; junction bases not matched to a gene: 8. Germline lookup yields CDR1 DFQATT and CDR2 SNEGSKA (reference sequence).

The V call is TRBV6-5, the J call TRBJ2-2, with 9 bases matching TRBD2. This CDR3 has 17 amino acids. Germline CDR1 is MNHEY and CDR2 is SVGAGI. Germline trimming cut 0 bases from V and 6 bases from J; bases unmatched to any gene: 8. CDR3 bases: TGTGCCAGCAGTTACTCAATGCGCGGGGGGGGATCCGGGGAGCTGTTTTTT. It translates to CASSYSMRGGGSGELFF.

The chain recombines TRBV12-3 or TRBV12-4 with TRBJ1-6; the match to TRBD1 covers 7 bases. The V and J ends lost 5 bases and 2 bases, in that order; junction bases with no gene match: 3. This CDR3 comprises 15 residues. CDR3 region: CASSAGGAYNSPLHF. The CDR3 nucleotides are TGTGCCAGCAGTGCAGGGGGGGCCTATAATTCACCCCTCCACTTT.

This clonotype came up a few times. This chain links TRBV4-1 with TRBJ1-5; D unresolved. CDR3 size: 13 residues. Trimming shortened V by 0 bases and J by 7 bases, and 7 bases separated the two germline ends. In germline, CDR1 is MGHRA, CDR2 YSYEKL. CDR3 protein: CASSQDTEQPQHF. The CDR3 DNA follows: TGCGCCAGCAGCCAAGATACGGAACAGCCCCAGCATTTT.

Many counts were recorded for this clonotype. V and J are TRBV6-2 or TRBV6-3 and TRBJ2-5; TRBD2 is a possible D gene (5 bases). The V gene lost 2 bases and the J gene lost 4 bases, with 11 bases spanning the gap. Looked up from germline, CDR1 is MNHEY and CDR2 is SVGEGT. CDR3 size: 14 residues. In DNA, the CDR3 is TGTGCCAGCAGTTACACCTCCGGGGTAGAGACCCAGTACTTC. Its protein product is CASSYTSGVETQYF.

The V call is TRBV4-1, the J call TRBJ2-2, with 7 bases lining up with TRBD2. This CDR3 has 16 amino acids. V shed 0 bases, J shed 6 bases, and the junction held 7 bases outside the gene matches. Germline CDR1 is MGHRA and CDR2 is YSYEKL. The DNA for the CDR3 is TGCGCCAGCAGCCAAGAACCTGGGACTATTGCCGGGGAGCTGTTTTTT. Protein: CASSQEPGTIAGELFF.

Only a few counts were recorded for this clonotype. The rearrangement uses TRBV20-1 and TRBJ2-7; 8 bases are shared with TRBD2. This CDR3 contains 15 residues. Trimming took 0 bases from V and 2 from J; bases not matched to a gene: 6. The germline CDR1 and CDR2 sequences are DFQATT and SNEGSKA (reference sequence). The CDR3 DNA reads TGCAGTGCTAGAGAACTAGCGGCGGCGCCCTACGAGCAGTACTTC. It is translated as CSARELAAAPYEQYF.

The chain has TRBV7-8 and TRBJ1-1; tentative D call: TRBD1 (6 bases). The CDR3 length is 13 residues. The germline CDR1 and CDR2 sequences are SGHVS and FQNEAQ. V was shortened by 6 bases and J by 4 bases, with 12 bases between the two germline ends. The CDR3: CASRDQGFTEAFF. Here the CDR3 DNA reads TGTGCCAGCAGAGATCAGGGGTTCACTGAAGCTTTCTTT.

This clonotype was seen a few times. The chain combines TRBV27 with TRBJ2-7; tentatively, D is TRBD1 (7 bases). The ends were cut back, 8 bases at V and 5 bases at J, with 13 bases in the middle. The CDR3 loop spans 12 amino acids. CDR1 and CDR2 (germline): MNHEY, SMNVEV (reference sequence). The CDR3 sequence: CASQGGFDEQYF. The CDR3 DNA reads as TGTGCCAGCCAGGGGGGTTTTGACGAGCAGTACTTC.